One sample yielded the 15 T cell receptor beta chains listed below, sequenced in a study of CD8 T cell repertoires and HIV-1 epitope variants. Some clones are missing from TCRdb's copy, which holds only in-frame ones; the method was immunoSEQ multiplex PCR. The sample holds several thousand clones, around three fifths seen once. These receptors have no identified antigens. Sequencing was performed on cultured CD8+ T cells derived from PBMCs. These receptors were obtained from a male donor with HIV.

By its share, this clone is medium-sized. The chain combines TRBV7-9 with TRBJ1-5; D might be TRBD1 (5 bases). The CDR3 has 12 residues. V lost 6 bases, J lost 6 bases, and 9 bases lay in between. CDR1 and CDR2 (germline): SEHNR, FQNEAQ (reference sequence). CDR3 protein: CASRAGTQPQHF. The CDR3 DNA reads TGTGCCAGCAGAGCGGGGACTCAGCCCCAGCATTTT.

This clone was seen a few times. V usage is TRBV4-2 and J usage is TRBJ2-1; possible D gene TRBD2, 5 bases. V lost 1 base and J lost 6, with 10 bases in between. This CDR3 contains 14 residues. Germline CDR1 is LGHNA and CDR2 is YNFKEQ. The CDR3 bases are TGTGCCAGCAGCCAAGGATCGGGGTTCAATGAGCAGTTCTTC. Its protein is CASSQGSGFNEQFF.

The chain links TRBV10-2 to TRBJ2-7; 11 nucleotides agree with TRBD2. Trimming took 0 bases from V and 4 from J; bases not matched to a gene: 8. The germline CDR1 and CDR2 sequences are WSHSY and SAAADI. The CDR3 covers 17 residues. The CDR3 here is CASSESLAGAGVYEQYF. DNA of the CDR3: TGCGCCAGCAGTGAGTCACTAGCGGGAGCAGGGGTTTACGAGCAGTACTTC.

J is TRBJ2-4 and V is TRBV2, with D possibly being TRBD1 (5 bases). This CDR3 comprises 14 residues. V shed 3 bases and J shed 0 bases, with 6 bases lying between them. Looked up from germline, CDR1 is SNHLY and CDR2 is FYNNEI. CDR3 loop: CASSEGLAKNIQYF. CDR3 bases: TGTGCCAGCAGTGAGGGGCTAGCCAAAAACATTCAGTACTTC.

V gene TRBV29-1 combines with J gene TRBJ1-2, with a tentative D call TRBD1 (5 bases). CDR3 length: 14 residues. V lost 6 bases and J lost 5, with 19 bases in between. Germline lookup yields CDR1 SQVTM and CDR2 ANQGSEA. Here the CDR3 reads CSVGNPQGSYGYTF. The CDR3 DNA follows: TGCAGCGTCGGCAATCCGCAGGGTAGTTATGGCTACACCTTC.

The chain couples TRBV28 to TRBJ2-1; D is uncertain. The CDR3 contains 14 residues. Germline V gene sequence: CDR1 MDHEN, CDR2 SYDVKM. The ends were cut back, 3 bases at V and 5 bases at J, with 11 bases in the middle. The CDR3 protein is CASSFSLTNNEQFF. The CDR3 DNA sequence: TGTGCCAGCAGTTTCAGCCTTACCAACAATGAGCAGTTCTTC.

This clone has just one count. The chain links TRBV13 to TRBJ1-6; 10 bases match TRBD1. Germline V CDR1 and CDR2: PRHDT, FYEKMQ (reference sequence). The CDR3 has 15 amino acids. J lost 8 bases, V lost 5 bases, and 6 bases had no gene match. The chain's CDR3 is CASSPRDRGYSPLHF. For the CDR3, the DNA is TGTGCCAGCAGCCCCCGGGACAGGGGATATTCACCCCTCCACTTT.

CDR3: CASSFRDRDFEQYF. In nucleotides, the CDR3 is TGTGCCAGCAGTTTCCGGGACAGGGACTTCGAGCAGTACTTC. The chain carries TRBV27 and TRBJ2-7; 9 positions agree with TRBD1. V lost 3 bases and J lost 6; bases outside the gene matches: 6. The germline CDR1 and CDR2 sequences are MNHEY and SMNVEV (reference sequence). This CDR3 is built from 14 residues.

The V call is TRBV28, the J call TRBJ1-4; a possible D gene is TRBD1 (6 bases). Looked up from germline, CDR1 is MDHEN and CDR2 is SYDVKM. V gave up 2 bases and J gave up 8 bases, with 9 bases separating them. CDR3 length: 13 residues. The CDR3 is CASSLPTGEKLFF. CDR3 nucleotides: TGTGCCAGCAGTTTACCCACAGGGGAAAAACTGTTTTTT.

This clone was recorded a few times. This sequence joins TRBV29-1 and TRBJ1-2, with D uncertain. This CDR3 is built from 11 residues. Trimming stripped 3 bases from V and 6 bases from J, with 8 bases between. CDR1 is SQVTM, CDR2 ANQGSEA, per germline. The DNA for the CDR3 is TGCAGCGTTGAGTCAGGTCATGGCTACACCTTC. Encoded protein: CSVESGHGYTF. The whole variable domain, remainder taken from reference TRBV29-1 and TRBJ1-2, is SAVISQKPSRDICQRGTSLTIQCQVDSQVTMMFWYRQQPGQSLTLIATANQGSEATYESGFVIDKFPISRPNLTFSTLTVSNMSPEDSSIYLCSVESGHGYTFGSGTRLTVV.

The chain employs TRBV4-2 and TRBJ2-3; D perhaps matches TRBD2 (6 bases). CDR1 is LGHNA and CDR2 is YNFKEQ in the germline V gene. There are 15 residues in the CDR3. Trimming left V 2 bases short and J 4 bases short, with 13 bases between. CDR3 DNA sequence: TGTGCCAGCAGCCAACTGGAGGGAGTCTCAGATACGCAGTATTTT. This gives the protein CASSQLEGVSDTQYF.

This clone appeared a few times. The chain's CDR3 is CASSPPRAGSPLHF. The CDR3 nucleotides are TGTGCCAGCTCCCCCCCGAGGGCAGGTTCACCCCTCCACTTT. The chain joins TRBV6-5 to TRBJ1-6; D gene ambiguous. Trimming took 8 bases from V and 9 from J, leaving 17 bases between them. Germline-derived CDR1 and CDR2 are MNHEY and SVGAGI. CDR3 length: 14 amino acids.

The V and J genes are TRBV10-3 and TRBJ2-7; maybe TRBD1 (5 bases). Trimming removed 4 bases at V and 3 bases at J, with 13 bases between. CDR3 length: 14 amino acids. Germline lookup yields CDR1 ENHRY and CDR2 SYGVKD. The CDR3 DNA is TGTGCCATCAGTGCAGGGCAGGAAGTCTACGAGCAGTACTTC. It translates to CAISAGQEVYEQYF.

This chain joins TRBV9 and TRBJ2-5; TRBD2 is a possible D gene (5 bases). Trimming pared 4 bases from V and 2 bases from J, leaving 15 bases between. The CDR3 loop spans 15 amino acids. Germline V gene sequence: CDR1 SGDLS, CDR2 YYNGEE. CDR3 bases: TGTGCCAGCAGCTCCGCCGGGATAGATCAAGAGACCCAGTACTTC. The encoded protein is CASSSAGIDQETQYF. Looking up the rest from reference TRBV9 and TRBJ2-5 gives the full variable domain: DSGVTQTPKHLITATGQRVTLRCSPRSGDLSVYWYQQSLDQGLQFLIQYYNGEERAKGNILERFSAQQFPDLHSELNLSSLELGDSALYFCASSSAGIDQETQYFGPGTRLLVL.

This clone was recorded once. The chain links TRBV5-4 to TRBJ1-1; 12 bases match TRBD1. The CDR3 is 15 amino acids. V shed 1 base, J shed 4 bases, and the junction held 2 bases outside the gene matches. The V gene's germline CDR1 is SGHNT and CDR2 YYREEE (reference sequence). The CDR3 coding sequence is TGTGCCAGCAGCTTGAGGGACAGGGGGCCCACTGAAGCTTTCTTT. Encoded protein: CASSLRDRGPTEAFF.